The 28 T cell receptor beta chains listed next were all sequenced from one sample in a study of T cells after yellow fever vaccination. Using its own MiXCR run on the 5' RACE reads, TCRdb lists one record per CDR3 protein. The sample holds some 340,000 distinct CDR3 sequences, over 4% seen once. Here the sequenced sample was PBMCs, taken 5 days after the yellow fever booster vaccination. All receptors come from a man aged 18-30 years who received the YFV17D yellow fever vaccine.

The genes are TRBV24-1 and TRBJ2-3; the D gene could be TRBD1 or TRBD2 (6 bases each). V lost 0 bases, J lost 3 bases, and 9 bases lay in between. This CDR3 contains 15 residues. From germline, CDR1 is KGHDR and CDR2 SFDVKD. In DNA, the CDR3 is TGTGCCACCAGTGATTTGGGGGGGCCTACAGATACGCAGTATTTT. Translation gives CATSDLGGPTDTQYF.

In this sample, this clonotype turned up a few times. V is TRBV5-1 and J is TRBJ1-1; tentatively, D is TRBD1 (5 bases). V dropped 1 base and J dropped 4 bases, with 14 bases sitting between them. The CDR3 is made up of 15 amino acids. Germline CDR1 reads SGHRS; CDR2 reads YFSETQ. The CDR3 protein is CASSLRTRSITEAFF. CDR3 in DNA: TGCGCCAGCAGCTTGAGGACACGGTCCATCACTGAAGCTTTCTTT.

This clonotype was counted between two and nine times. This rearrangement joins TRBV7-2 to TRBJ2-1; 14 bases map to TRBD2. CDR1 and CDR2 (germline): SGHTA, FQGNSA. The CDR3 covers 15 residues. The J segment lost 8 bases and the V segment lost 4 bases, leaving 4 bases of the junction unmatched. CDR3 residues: CASSSGTSGGDEQFF. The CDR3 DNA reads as TGTGCCAGCAGCTCCGGGACTAGCGGGGGAGATGAGCAGTTCTTC.

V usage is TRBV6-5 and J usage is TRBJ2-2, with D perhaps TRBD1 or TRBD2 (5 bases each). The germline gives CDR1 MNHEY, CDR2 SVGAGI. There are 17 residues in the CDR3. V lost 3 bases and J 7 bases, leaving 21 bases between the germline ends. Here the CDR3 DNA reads TGTGCCAGCAGTTATAGTCGGGACGGGGCGAGGGGCGGGGAGCTGTTTTTT. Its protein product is CASSYSRDGARGGELFF.

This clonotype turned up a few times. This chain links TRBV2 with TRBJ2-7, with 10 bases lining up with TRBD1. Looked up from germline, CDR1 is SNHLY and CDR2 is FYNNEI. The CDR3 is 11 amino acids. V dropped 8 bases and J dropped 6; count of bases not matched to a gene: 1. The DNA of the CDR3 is TGTGCCAGCGGGACAGGGGTCGAGCAGTACTTC. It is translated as CASGTGVEQYF.

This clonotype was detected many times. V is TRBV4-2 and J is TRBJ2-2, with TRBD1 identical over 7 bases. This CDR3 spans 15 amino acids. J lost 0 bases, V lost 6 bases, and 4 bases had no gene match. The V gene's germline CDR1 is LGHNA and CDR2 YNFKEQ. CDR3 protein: CASSRQGSNTGELFF. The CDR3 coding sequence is TGTGCCAGCAGTAGACAGGGCTCGAACACCGGGGAGCTGTTTTTT.

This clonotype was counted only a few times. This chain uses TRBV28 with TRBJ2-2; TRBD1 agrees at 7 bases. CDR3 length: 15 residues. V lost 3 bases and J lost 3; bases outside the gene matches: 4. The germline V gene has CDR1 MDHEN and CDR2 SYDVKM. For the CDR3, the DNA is TGTGCCAGCAGTTTCGGACAGGCATACACCGGGGAGCTGTTTTTT. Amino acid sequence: CASSFGQAYTGELFF.

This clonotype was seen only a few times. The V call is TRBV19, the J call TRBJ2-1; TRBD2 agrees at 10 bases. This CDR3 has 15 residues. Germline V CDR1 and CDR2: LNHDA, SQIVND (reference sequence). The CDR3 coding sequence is TGTGCGAGTTCTAGGACTAGCGGAGAGTACAATGAGCAGTTCTTC. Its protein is CASSRTSGEYNEQFF.

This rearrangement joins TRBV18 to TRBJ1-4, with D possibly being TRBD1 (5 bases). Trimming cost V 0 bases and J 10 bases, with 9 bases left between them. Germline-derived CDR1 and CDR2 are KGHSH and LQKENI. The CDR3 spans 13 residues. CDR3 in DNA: TGTGCCAGCTCACCACCGGGACCCTCAAAACTGTTTTTT. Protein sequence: CASSPPGPSKLFF.

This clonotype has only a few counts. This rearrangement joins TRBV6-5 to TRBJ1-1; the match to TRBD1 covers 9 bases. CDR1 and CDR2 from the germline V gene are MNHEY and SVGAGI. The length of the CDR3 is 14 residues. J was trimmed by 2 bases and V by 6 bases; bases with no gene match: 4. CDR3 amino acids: CASSDRGVNTEAFF. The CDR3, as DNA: TGTGCCAGCAGCGACAGGGGGGTAAACACTGAAGCTTTCTTT.

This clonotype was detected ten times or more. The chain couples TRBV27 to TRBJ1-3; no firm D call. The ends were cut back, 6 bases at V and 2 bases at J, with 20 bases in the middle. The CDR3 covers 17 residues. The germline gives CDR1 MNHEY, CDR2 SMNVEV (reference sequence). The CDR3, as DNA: TGTGCCAGCAGGGAAGGAGCGGGGTTTGATACTGGAAACACCATATATTTT. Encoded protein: CASREGAGFDTGNTIYF.

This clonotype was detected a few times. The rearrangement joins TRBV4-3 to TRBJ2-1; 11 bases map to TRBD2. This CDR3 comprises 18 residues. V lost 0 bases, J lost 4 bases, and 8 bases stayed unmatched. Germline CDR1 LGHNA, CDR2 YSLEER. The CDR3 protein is CASSQDIFGTSGYNEQFF. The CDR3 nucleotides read TGCGCCAGCAGCCAAGATATTTTCGGGACTAGCGGATACAATGAGCAGTTCTTC.

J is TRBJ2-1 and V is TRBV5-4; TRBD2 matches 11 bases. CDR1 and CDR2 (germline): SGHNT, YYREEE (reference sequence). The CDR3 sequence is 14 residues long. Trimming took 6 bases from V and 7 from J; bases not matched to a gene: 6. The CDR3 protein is CASTLSGGANEQFF. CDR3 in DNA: TGTGCCAGCACCCTTAGCGGGGGGGCTAATGAGCAGTTCTTC.

The chain's CDR3 is CSARGLAGVEETQYF. The CDR3 coding sequence is TGCAGTGCTAGAGGGCTAGCGGGGGTCGAAGAGACCCAGTACTTC. V gene TRBV20-1 combines with J gene TRBJ2-5; 10 nucleotides agree with TRBD2. The V gene's germline CDR1 is DFQATT and CDR2 SNEGSKA (reference sequence). The CDR3 is made up of 15 amino acids. V gave up 1 base and J gave up 3 bases; unmatched junction bases: 5.

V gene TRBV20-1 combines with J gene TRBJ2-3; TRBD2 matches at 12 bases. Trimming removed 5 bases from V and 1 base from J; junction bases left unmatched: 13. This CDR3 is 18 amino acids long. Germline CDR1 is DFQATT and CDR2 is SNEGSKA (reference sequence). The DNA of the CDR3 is TGCAGTGCTGGCGAGACTAGCGGGAGCGTGCTTGGCACAGATACGCAGTATTTT. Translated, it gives CSAGETSGSVLGTDTQYF.

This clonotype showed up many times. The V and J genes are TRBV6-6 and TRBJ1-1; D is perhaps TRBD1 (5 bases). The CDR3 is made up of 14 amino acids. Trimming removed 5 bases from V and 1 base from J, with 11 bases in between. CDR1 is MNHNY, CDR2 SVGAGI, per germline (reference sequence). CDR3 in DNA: TGTGCCAGCAGTAAGATGACAGAGAACACTGAAGCTTTCTTT. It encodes CASSKMTENTEAFF.

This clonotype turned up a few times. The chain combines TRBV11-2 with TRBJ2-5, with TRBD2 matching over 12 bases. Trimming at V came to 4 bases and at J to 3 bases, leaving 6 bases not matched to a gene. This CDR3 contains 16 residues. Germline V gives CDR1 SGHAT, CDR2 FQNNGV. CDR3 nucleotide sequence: TGTGCCAGCAGCTCCTCACGGACTAGCGGGGAAGAGACCCAGTACTTC. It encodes CASSSSRTSGEETQYF.

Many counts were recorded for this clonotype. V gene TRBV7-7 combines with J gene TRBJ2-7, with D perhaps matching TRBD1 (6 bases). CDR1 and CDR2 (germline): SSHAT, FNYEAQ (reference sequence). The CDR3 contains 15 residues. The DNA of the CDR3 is TGTGCTAGCAGCCCTCTTTCTAGGGGGTCCTACGAGCAGTACGTC. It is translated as CASSPLSRGSYEQYV.

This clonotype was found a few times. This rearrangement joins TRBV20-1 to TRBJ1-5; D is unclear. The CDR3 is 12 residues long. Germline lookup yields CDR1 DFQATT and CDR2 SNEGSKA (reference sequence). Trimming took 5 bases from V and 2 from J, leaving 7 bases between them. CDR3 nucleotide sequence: TGCAGTGCTGTCCAGGGCAATCAGCCCCAGCATTTT. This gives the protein CSAVQGNQPQHF.

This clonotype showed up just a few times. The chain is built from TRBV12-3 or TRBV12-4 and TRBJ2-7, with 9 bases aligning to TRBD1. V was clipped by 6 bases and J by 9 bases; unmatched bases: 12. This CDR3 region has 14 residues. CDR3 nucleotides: TGTGCCAGCAGCACCGGGACAGGGTTGGTAGGGCAGTACTTC. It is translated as CASSTGTGLVGQYF.

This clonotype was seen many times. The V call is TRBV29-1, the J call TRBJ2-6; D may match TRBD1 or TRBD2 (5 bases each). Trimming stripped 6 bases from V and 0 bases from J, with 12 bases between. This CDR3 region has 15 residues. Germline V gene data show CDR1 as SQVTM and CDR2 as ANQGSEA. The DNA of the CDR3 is TGCAGCGTGAGGGACGGTTTCTCTGGGGCCAACGTCCTGACTTTC. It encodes CSVRDGFSGANVLTF.

CDR3 residues: CASFGAGKAYGYTF. The CDR3 DNA sequence: TGTGCCAGCTTTGGGGCAGGGAAGGCCTATGGCTACACCTTC. V usage is TRBV11-2 and J usage is TRBJ1-2, with D perhaps TRBD1 (5 bases). Germline V gene data show CDR1 as SGHAT and CDR2 as FQNNGV. The germline V and J ends were trimmed by 8 bases and 4 bases, with 17 bases remaining between them. The CDR3 covers 14 residues.

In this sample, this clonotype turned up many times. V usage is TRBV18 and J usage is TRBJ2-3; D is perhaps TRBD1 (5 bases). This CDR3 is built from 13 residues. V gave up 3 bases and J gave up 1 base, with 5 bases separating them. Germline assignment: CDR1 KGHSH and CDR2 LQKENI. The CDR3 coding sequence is TGTGCCAGCTCACCGACAGGCACAGATACGCAGTATTTT. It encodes CASSPTGTDTQYF. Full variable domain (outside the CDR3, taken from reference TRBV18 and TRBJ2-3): NAGVMQNPRHLVRRRGQEARLRCSPMKGHSHVYWYRQLPEEGLKFMVYLQKENIIDESGMPKERFSAEFPKEGPSILRIQQVVRGDSAAYFCASSPTGTDTQYFGPGTRLTVL.

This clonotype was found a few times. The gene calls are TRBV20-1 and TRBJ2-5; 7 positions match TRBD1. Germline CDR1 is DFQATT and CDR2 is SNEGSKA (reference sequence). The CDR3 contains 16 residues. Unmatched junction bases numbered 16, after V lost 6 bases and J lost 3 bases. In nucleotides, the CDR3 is TGCAGTGCCCAGAGGGACAGTTTTACTGGGAAAGAGACCCAGTACTTC. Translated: CSAQRDSFTGKETQYF.

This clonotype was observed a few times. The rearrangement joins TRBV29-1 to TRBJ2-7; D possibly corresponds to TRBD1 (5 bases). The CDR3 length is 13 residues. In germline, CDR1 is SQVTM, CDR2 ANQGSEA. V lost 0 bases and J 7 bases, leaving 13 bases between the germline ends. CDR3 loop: CSVEDSGRVEQYF. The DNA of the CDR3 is TGCAGCGTTGAAGATTCGGGCAGGGTGGAGCAGTACTTC.

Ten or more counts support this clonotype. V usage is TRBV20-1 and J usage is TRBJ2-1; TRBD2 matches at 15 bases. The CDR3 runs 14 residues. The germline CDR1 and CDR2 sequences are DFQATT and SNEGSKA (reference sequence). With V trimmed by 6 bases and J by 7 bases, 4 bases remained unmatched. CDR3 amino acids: CSAKGLAGGNEQFF. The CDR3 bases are TGCAGTGCCAAGGGACTAGCGGGGGGTAATGAGCAGTTCTTC.

The CDR3 sequence: CASTVYYDSPLHF. CDR3 sequence (DNA): TGTGCCAGCACCGTCTATTATGATTCACCCCTCCACTTT. The chain joins TRBV6-2 or TRBV6-3 to TRBJ1-6; D unclear. Per the germline V gene, CDR1 is MNHEY and CDR2 is SVGEGT. The CDR3 loop spans 13 amino acids. V gave up 7 bases and J gave up 8 bases, with 12 bases separating them.

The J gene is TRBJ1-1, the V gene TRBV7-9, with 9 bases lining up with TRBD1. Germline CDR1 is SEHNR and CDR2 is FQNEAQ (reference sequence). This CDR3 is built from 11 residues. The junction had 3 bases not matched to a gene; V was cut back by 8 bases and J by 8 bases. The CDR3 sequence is CASAGQGEAFF. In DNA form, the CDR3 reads TGTGCCAGCGCGGGACAGGGAGAAGCTTTCTTT.